Following are 15 T cell receptor beta chains from one sample sequenced in a study of blood T cells in healthy people across ages. Together with a sample-barcoded 5' primer, a J-beta primer mix was included in a second PCR lasting about 6 to 11 cycles. From the 5' RACE reads, TCRdb called clonotypes with MiXCR, one entry per CDR3 protein. There are fewer than 650,000 distinct CDR3 sequences in the sample; around a quarter occur only once, and about 3.3% lies in the top ten. This same sample was also taken into another study, of T cells of mothers and their children.

The sample was blood. These receptor sequences come from a boy between 2 and 10 years old in good health.

This clonotype was observed a few times. The chain uses TRBV3-1 and TRBJ2-5; D is unclear. The V end was cut by 4 bases, the J end by 2 bases, with 14 bases between. This CDR3 is 15 amino acids long. The germline V gene has CDR1 LGHDT and CDR2 YNNKEL (reference sequence). For the CDR3, the DNA is TGTGCCAGCAGCCTCCCCCGACTGAATCAAGAGACCCAGTACTTC. Its translation is CASSLPRLNQETQYF.

The table lists this clonotype with a few counts. The chain combines TRBV15 with TRBJ2-2; D perhaps matches TRBD1 (6 bases). The germline gives CDR1 LNHNV, CDR2 YYDKDF (reference sequence). V lost 1 base to trimming and J lost 6 bases, with 12 bases between them. The CDR3 has 15 residues. For the CDR3, the DNA is TGTGCCACCAGCAGAGCAACAGGGCGATCCGGGGAGCTGTTTTTT. This translates into CATSRATGRSGELFF. Variable domain in full (rest from reference TRBV15 and TRBJ2-2): DAMVIQNPRYQVTQFGKPVTLSCSQTLNHNVMYWYQQKSSQAPKLLFHYYDKDFNNEADTPDNFQSRRPNTSFCFLDIRSPGLGDTAMYLCATSRATGRSGELFFGEGSRLTVL.

Only a few counts were recorded for this clonotype. The rearrangement uses TRBV4-2 and TRBJ2-3; D is unclear. This CDR3 region has 14 residues. Looked up from germline, CDR1 is LGHNA and CDR2 is YNFKEQ. V lost 1 base and J 2 bases, leaving 7 bases between the germline ends. The CDR3 region has the DNA TGTGCCAGCAGCCAAGTGGGCCTCACAGATACGCAGTATTTT. Residues: CASSQVGLTDTQYF.

The J gene is TRBJ1-1, the V gene TRBV12-3 or TRBV12-4, with D possibly being TRBD1 (5 bases). The V end lost 1 base, the J end lost 4 bases, and 10 bases lay between the germline ends. CDR3 size: 14 residues. The CDR3 loop is CASSLVSGTTEAFF. In nucleotides, the CDR3 is TGTGCCAGCAGTTTAGTGTCAGGGACCACTGAAGCTTTCTTT.

The chain recombines TRBV5-5 with TRBJ1-1, with D tentatively TRBD1 (6 bases). Per germline, CDR1 SGHKS and CDR2 YYEKEE (reference sequence). V lost 4 bases, J lost 0 bases, and 10 bases lay in between. CDR3 size: 14 residues. The CDR3 region has the DNA TGTGCCAGCAGCGATGACAGGCTGAACACTGAAGCTTTCTTT. Translated: CASSDDRLNTEAFF.

J is TRBJ2-1 and V is TRBV20-1; 9 bases are a match to TRBD2. J was trimmed by 3 bases and V by 7 bases; bases with no gene match: 16. The CDR3 runs to 17 residues. Germline V gives CDR1 DFQATT, CDR2 SNEGSKA (reference sequence). The CDR3 loop is CSVPGEMAGGNYNEQFF. CDR3 nucleotides: TGCAGTGTCCCAGGAGAAATGGCGGGGGGGAACTACAATGAGCAGTTCTTC.

The V and J genes are TRBV7-9 and TRBJ2-2, with D possibly matching TRBD2 (5 bases). V was trimmed by 5 bases and J by 5 bases, leaving 12 bases between them. There are 14 residues in the CDR3. Per the germline V gene, CDR1 is SEHNR and CDR2 is FQNEAQ (reference sequence). CDR3 coding DNA: TGTGCCAGCAGCCTCCTCGGGGTAACCGGGGAGCTGTTTTTT. Its protein is CASSLLGVTGELFF.

This sequence joins TRBV4-2 and TRBJ1-1; unclear D gene. Germline V CDR1 and CDR2: LGHNA, YNFKEQ. This CDR3 contains 15 residues. Deletions cut 1 base from V and 5 bases from J, with 14 bases between. The CDR3 region has the DNA TGTGCCAGCAGCCAAGGAATCTTGGGTGAAACTGAAGCTTTCTTT. Translation: CASSQGILGETEAFF.

This clonotype was detected ten times or more. V and J are TRBV5-1 and TRBJ2-2; TRBD2 agrees at 9 bases. CDR3 length equals 15 residues. V was pared by 4 bases and J by 1 base, with 2 bases of the junction left unmatched. Germline assignment: CDR1 SGHRS and CDR2 YFSETQ. In DNA, the CDR3 is TGCGCCAGCAGCATTAGCGGGGGGAACACCGGGGAGCTGTTTTTT. This encodes CASSISGGNTGELFF.

This clonotype was counted between two and nine times. The J gene is TRBJ2-7, the V gene TRBV7-9, with 7 positions matching TRBD2. CDR3 length: 15 amino acids. Germline CDR1 SEHNR, CDR2 FQNEAQ (reference sequence). Trimming at V came to 1 base and at J to 5 bases, leaving 8 bases not matched to a gene. The CDR3 region has the DNA TGTGCCAGCAGCTTAGGGTGGGGGGGTGACAACGAGCAGTACTTC. This codes for CASSLGWGGDNEQYF.

V is TRBV3-1 and J is TRBJ1-6; a weak D match, TRBD1 (5 bases). The CDR3 extends over 16 amino acids. Per germline, CDR1 LGHDT and CDR2 YNNKEL (reference sequence). Trimming shortened V by 1 base and J by 6 bases, and 13 bases separated the two germline ends. CDR3 nucleotides: TGTGCCAGCAGCCAAGCCGCTCAGGGTTGTAATTCACCCCTCCACTTT. It yields the protein CASSQAAQGCNSPLHF. The variable domain in full, completed from reference TRBV3-1 and TRBJ1-6, reads DTAVSQTPKYLVTQMGNDKSIKCEQNLGHDTMYWYKQDSKKFLKIMFSYNNKELIINETVPNRFSPKSPDKAHLNLHINSLELGDSAVYFCASSQAAQGCNSPLHFGNGTRLTVT.

The chain combines TRBV6-6 with TRBJ1-1; D may be TRBD1 (5 bases). The CDR3 sequence is 12 residues long. Trimming took 0 bases from V and 11 from J, leaving 10 bases between them. Germline loops: CDR1 MNHNY, CDR2 SVGAGI (reference sequence). The CDR3 here is CASSYSGDGAFF. DNA for the CDR3: TGTGCCAGCAGTTACTCAGGGGATGGGGCTTTCTTT.

The chain carries TRBV21-1 and TRBJ2-1. TRBV21-1 is labeled a pseudogene. This CDR3 is 16 amino acids long. The CDR3 loop reads CASSKASGTTYNEQFF. CDR3 in DNA: TGTGCCAGCAGCAAAGCAAGCGGGACCACCTACAATGAACAGTTCTTC.

CDR3 in DNA: TGCAGCGTTGTTGAGGGGGCGGATTTCTTT. Translating gives CSVVEGADFF. The chain couples TRBV29-1 to TRBJ1-1, with 7 bases identical to TRBD1. Germline CDR1 and CDR2: SQVTM and ANQGSEA. CDR3 length: 10 amino acids. With 4 bases clipped from V and 13 bases from J, the junction kept 6 bases outside the gene matches.

This clonotype has a handful of counts. The chain joins TRBV19 to TRBJ2-5; perhaps D is TRBD1 or TRBD2 (5 bases each). Matching the DNA end better, TRBJ2-1 makes the J call doubtful. Germline CDR1 LNHDA, CDR2 SQIVND (reference sequence). CDR3 size: 15 residues. CDR3 nucleotide sequence: TGTGCCAGTACCCTGGGTACTAGGGGTTACAATGAGCAGTTCTTC. It codes for CASTLGTRGYNEQFF.